This entry lists 9 T cell receptor beta chains sequenced from one sample in a study of T-cell memory formation after mild COVID-19. MiXCR, run by TCRdb on the 5' RACE reads, gives a single entry per CDR3 protein. This table holds nearly 110,000 distinct CDR3 sequences, approximately 15% found once. The sequenced material came from PBMCs or a T cell subset sorted from them (not recorded which). All receptors come from a man aged 18 to 30 who had mild COVID-19 (a few samples of this study predate the infection). Cell type and time point are not known.

The CDR3 sequence: CASSLTSGTPGETQYF. As DNA, the CDR3 is TGTGCCAGCAGCTTAACGTCCGGGACCCCGGGGGAGACCCAGTACTTC. This chain uses TRBV7-3 with TRBJ2-5; possibly TRBD1 or TRBD2 for D (5 bases each). CDR3 size: 16 residues. The ends were cut back, 0 bases at V and 5 bases at J, with 16 bases in the middle. Germline lookup yields CDR1 SGHTA and CDR2 FQGTGA.

The chain uses TRBV3-1 and TRBJ2-3; 11 bases agree with TRBD2. The CDR3 runs to 15 residues. The J segment lost 5 bases and the V segment lost 4 bases, leaving 5 bases of the junction unmatched. Germline CDR1 LGHDT, CDR2 YNNKEL (reference sequence). CDR3 residues: CASSPLAGGIDTQYF. DNA for the CDR3: TGTGCCAGCAGCCCCTTAGCGGGGGGGATAGATACGCAGTATTTT.

The V call is TRBV7-2, the J call TRBJ2-7; 16 bases line up with TRBD2. The V gene end was trimmed by 0 bases and the J gene end by 5 bases; junction bases not matched to a gene: 7. This CDR3 is 18 amino acids long. Germline CDR1 reads SGHTA; CDR2 reads FQGNSA. CDR3 nucleotides: TGTGCCAGCAGCTTAGCGAGGGGACTAGCGGGGGGGTCCCACGAGCAGTACTTC. Its protein product is CASSLARGLAGGSHEQYF.

The chain links TRBV4-1 to TRBJ2-7; 8 nucleotides align to TRBD1. The junction had 12 bases not matched to a gene; V was cut back by 2 bases and J by 6 bases. This CDR3 comprises 16 residues. The germline CDR1 and CDR2 sequences are MGHRA and YSYEKL. The CDR3 reads CASSQTPGQAPVEQYF. The CDR3 coding sequence is TGCGCCAGCAGCCAAACTCCGGGACAGGCCCCCGTCGAGCAGTACTTC.

This clonotype was observed a few times. The rearrangement uses TRBV16 and TRBJ1-2; 9 bases are shared with TRBD1. Germline V gives CDR1 KGHSY, CDR2 FQNENV. The CDR3 consists of 15 residues. After removal of 5 bases from V and 2 bases from J, the junction contained 6 bases not matched to a gene. CDR3 residues: CASSDRQGGNYGYTF. DNA for the CDR3: TGTGCCAGCAGCGACCGACAGGGGGGAAACTATGGCTACACCTTC.

This chain joins TRBV7-6 and TRBJ1-1, with D perhaps TRBD1 (5 bases). The V end lost 2 bases, the J end lost 4 bases, and 11 bases lay between the germline ends. This CDR3 is 14 amino acids long. Germline CDR1 reads SGHVS; CDR2 reads FNYEAQ. CDR3 in DNA: TGTGCCAGCAGCTTATTCCAGGGTTCCACTGAAGCTTTCTTT. This translates into CASSLFQGSTEAFF.

This clonotype was counted ten times or more. The chain recombines TRBV7-6 with TRBJ2-3; D uncertain. The germline gives CDR1 SGHVS, CDR2 FNYEAQ. Trimming left V 0 bases short and J 11 bases short, with 12 bases between. This CDR3 comprises 13 residues. Written as DNA, the CDR3 is TGTGCCAGCAGCTTAGCAGGCCCCTCTGGGCAGTATTTT. This translates into CASSLAGPSGQYF.

V gene TRBV7-3 combines with J gene TRBJ2-3; perhaps TRBD1 as D (6 bases). The V gene lost 8 bases and the J gene lost 0 bases, with 18 bases spanning the gap. The CDR3 has 16 amino acids. Germline-derived CDR1 and CDR2 are SGHTA and FQGTGA. CDR3 bases: TGTGCCAGCTCAACTTACGGACAGACGAGCACAGATACGCAGTATTTT. This encodes CASSTYGQTSTDTQYF.

The sample holds a few counts of this clonotype. The chain couples TRBV28 to TRBJ2-1, with 9 bases fitting TRBD1. Germline V CDR1 and CDR2: MDHEN, SYDVKM. The CDR3 runs 15 residues. Trimming took 5 bases from V and 2 from J; bases not matched to a gene: 4. As DNA, the CDR3 is TGTGCCAGCAGTCCCGGGACAGGGACCTACAATGAGCAGTTCTTC. Its protein is CASSPGTGTYNEQFF.